Sequencing of this T cell receptor (beta chain) was carried out in a study of long-term antiretroviral therapy in people with HIV. Each participant with HIV received care in the United States. The CDR3 runs 11 residues. V was pared by 0 bases and J by 6 bases, with 2 bases between. Germline V CDR1 and CDR2: MNHEY, SVGAGI. immunoSEQ v3.0 was run at survey level. Sequencing was designed to cover roughly 40,000-50,000 T-cell genomes in each sample. This table comes from immunoSEQ multiplex PCR, and its TCRdb copy is limited to in-frame clones, with some not included. The sample has some 19,000 clones; around 80% are singletons.

Material: unsorted PBMCs, obtained 2.2 years after starting antiretroviral therapy. The gene calls are TRBV6-5 and TRBJ1-1; D is uncertain. The clonotype originates from a middle-aged man with HIV. CDR3 sequence reads: CASSYSSEAFF. In DNA, the CDR3 is TGTGCCAGCAGTTACTCTTCTGAAGCTTTCTTT.